The present entry profiles one T cell receptor beta chain with its context. This sample was taken from a study of cytomegalovirus exposure and HLA in healthy donors. The germline gives CDR1 LNHDA, CDR2 SQIVND (reference sequence). V was trimmed by 5 bases and J by 0 bases, leaving 18 bases between them. This CDR3 is built from 17 residues. Use of 60 Vbeta and 13 Jbeta primers characterized the PCR. The data were produced by immunoSEQ multiplex PCR, yet TCRdb's version contains in-frame clones alone and is incomplete. Here the sample table reports fewer than 85,000 clones. V and J are TRBV19 and TRBJ2-3; D might be TRBD2 (6 bases). What was sequenced was PBMCs. The receptor's source is a man between 45 and 60 years old in good health and CMV-seropositive. In DNA form, the CDR3 reads TGTGCCAGTAGTCCCCGCACCCGCGGGATAAGCACAGATACGCAGTATTTT. This gives the protein CASSPRTRGISTDTQYF.